The clone carrying this T cell receptor (beta chain) showed up many times. Its antigen remains unidentified. Ahead of thyroid surgery, no patient had received treatment of any kind. The entry originates in a study of metastatic and nonmetastatic thyroid tumors. About the study: From malignant and benign thyroid patients, repertoires in blood and in tumor or nodule tissue were compared.

Authors' analysis steps: A papillary thyroid cancer distant-metastasis classifier was built from CDR3 differences across clinicopathological groups. TCRdb re-analyzed the PCR reads through MiXCR. These V and J calls are TCRdb output, not the study's own analysis. Of under 15,000 clones listed, about 12% were seen once; the top ten hold approximately 29%. Germline assignment: CDR1 DFQATT and CDR2 SNEGSKA (reference sequence). The CDR3 is 13 residues long. V was cut by 6 bases and J by 1 base, with 13 bases left in between. Findings and caveats of the study: In both blood and tumor samples, TCR beta diversity was reported significantly higher for malignant than benign nodules.

This TCR derives from a female donor with papillary thyroid cancer or a benign thyroid nodule (not recorded which). Some clones in this sample may be carry-over from other donors' samples. The sequenced material came from blood. The rearrangement joins TRBV20-1 to TRBJ2-7; no clear D gene. CDR3 protein: CSANRMGSYEQYF. CDR3 in DNA: TGCAGTGCGAATCGTATGGGTTCCTACGAGCAGTACTTC.